This T cell receptor (beta chain) was obtained from a study of human T cells and chemical hapten exposure. On the study more broadly: Affected patients, primarily female, had alopecia areata, totalis or universalis.

Study results and limitations: Significantly more large CDR3 similarity clusters were formed by expanded TCRs than by controls.

As for this clonotype: Its antigen is not known.

This sample's time point: pre-sensitization, week 0. Treatment indicated: therapeutic diphenylcyclopropenone sensitization with weekly scalp DPC. Venepuncture was done earlier than the placement of each patch test. This CDR3 spans 14 amino acids. Trimming pared 4 bases from V and 4 bases from J, leaving 13 bases between. The germline V gene has CDR1 LGHDT and CDR2 YNNKEL (reference sequence). In the original workflow: Between 23,224 and 690,600 TCRs appeared in each sample, and the median stood at around 92,000. TCRdb re-derived calls from the RACE reads in MiXCR, one entry per CDR3 protein. The V and J calls come from TCRdb's annotation, not from the publication. In the table there are about 40,000 distinct CDR3 sequences, roughly a tenth of which are singletons.

This sequence joins TRBV3-1 and TRBJ1-2; a possible D gene is TRBD1 (5 bases). The sequencing used whole blood, collected in connection with sensitization to the hapten diphenylcyclopropenone (DPC). This clonotype was sampled from a man aged 25-45 years with alopecia areata. Some clones in this sample may be carry-over from other donors' samples. The CDR3 region is CASSPAPTAYGYTF. The CDR3 DNA follows: TGTGCCAGCAGCCCGGCCCCGACAGCCTATGGCTACACCTTC.